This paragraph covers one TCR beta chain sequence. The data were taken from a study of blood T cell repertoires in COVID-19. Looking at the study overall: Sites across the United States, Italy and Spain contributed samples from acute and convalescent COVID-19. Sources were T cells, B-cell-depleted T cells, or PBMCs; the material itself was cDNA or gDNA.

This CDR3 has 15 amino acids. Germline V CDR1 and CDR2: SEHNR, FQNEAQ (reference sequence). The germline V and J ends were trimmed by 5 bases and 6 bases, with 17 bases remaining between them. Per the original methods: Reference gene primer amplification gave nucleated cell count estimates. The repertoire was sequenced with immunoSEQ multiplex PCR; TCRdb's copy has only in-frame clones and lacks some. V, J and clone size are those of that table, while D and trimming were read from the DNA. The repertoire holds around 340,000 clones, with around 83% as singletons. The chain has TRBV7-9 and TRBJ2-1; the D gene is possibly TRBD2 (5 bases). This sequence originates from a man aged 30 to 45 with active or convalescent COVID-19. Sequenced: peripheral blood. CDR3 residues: CASSPIIFAGNEQFF. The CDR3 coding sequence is TGTGCCAGCAGCCCGATAATCTTCGCGGGCAATGAGCAGTTCTTC.